Here is one T cell receptor beta chain with its context. Its antigen has not been determined. An end of the junction does not agree with germline; a read error may underlie this. The sample comes from a study of T cell clones after liver transplantation (dated by TCRdb to between 2018 and 2020). Study-level background: Samples were obtained from ITN030ST, a randomized trial in which withdrawal of immunosuppression was attempted within 2 years of liver transplantation. Donor-reactive T cell clones were identified by TCRbeta sequencing following a pre-transplant mixed lymphocyte reaction and were subsequently tracked in post-transplant blood. Third party-reactive TCRbeta sequences from pre-transplant MLRs were also identified as an antigen-independent comparator for donor-reactive sequences. Three of the eight recipients were HCV-positive; the others were transplanted for non-autoimmune, non-viral indications. The subjects received no induction therapy and were kept on standard immunosuppression until randomization at 12-24 months post-transplant. Tolerance was defined as complete withdrawal of immunosuppression for at least one year without a rise in liver enzymes beyond twice the upper limit of normal. Blood samples were collected pre-transplant, then pre-randomization ahead of withdrawal, and finally post-randomization once withdrawal had either been completed or failed. A cohort of 8 liver transplant recipients was studied, of whom 3 were classified as tolerant and 5 as non-tolerant.

What the work shows at the level of the full study, not this receptor alone: Circulating donor-reactive CD4 TCRbeta sequences fell significantly post-transplant in most of the 8 subjects, irrespective of tolerance or HCV status. After accounting for repertoire turnover, donor-reactive detection was significantly reduced in 7 of 8 subjects for CD4 and 8 of 8 for CD8. Because of small, heterogeneous patient numbers and non-standardized post-transplant time points, the conclusions were only preliminary. Because allograft tissue specimens were not available, migration of donor-reactive T cells into the graft, rather than deletion, may have occurred. In two subjects, low numbers of available donor cells limited the measurable donor-reactive repertoire. A greater decline was seen for donor-reactive sequences than for third party-reactive sequences, suggesting partial antigen-specific deletion unrelated to withdrawal success.

Frozen genomic DNA underwent high-throughput TCRbeta CDR3 sequencing by immunoSEQ, including PCR amplification, mapping, bias correction and internal controls. As for the original processing: Only productive rearrangements were retained, and each unique TCRbeta sequence was defined by its CDR3 nucleotide sequence together with its V and J gene. A sequence counted as donor-reactive only if the sequence showed at least 5-fold expansion in CFSE-low cells compared with unstimulated pre-transplant cells and had a frequency of at least 0.01%. Minimum frequency thresholds were set for each subject on the basis of the unstimulated sample with the lowest template count, so that a detection power of at least 90% was ensured. Jensen-Shannon divergence between the top 1000 TCRbeta sequences post- versus pre-transplant served as the measure of repertoire turnover. Changes in detection of donor-reactive sequences were tested with two-sided Fisher's exact tests. In TCRdb, the immuneACCESS table is reduced to in-frame sequences with V and J assigned. These tables do not hold every clone; where another copy was compared, an unresolved V gene accounts for under half, and the others remain unexplained. V, J and clone size reflect that table, while D and trimming were determined from the DNA. This sample has around 110,000 clones in its table, and 90% of those were observed once. Jointly, the top ten make up 0.83% of the sample.

Unstimulated PBMCs, after thawing, were stained for CD3, CD4 and CD8 and then FACS-sorted into CD3+CD4+ and CD3+CD8+ populations. Each of the 8 studied subjects was randomized to immunosuppression withdrawal. The Qiagen DNeasy Blood and Tissue Kit was used for isolation of genomic DNA. The sample here was CD4+ T cells from blood, taken 12 months after liver transplant. The TCR originated in a human patient who received a liver transplant. In transplant recipients, some T cells may be of donor rather than host origin.

The CDR3 region reads CSVGVASGSYHEQFF. The base sequence is TGCAGCGTGGGGGTGGCTAGCGGGAGCTACCATGAGCAGTTCTTC. This chain is built from TRBV29-1 and TRBJ2-1, and 10 bases in between align with TRBD2. Spanning cysteine to phenylalanine, the CDR3 consists of 15 amino acids. The sequence is cut down to CDR3 DNA, 45 bases in frame from base 1. From a lookup of the germline V gene, CDR1 and CDR2 are SQVTM and ANQGSEA.